The clone carrying this T cell receptor (beta chain) occurred a few times. The antigen remains undetermined. TCRdb's table, derived via immunoSEQ multiplex PCR, lists solely in-frame clones and lacks some. The sample includes 100,000 or so clones, around 87% of them seen just once. These data belong to a study of cytomegalovirus exposure and HLA in healthy donors. The CDR3 is 11 residues long. Germline loops: CDR1 MNHEY, CDR2 SVGAGI. Trimming left V 7 bases short and J 11 bases short, with 13 bases between. Study results and caveats: Rarity held for most TCR sequences, but there were some public TCRs that occurred in many donors. Within the 120 or so validation repertoires, first-cohort TCR clusters tended to co-occur, according to a later analysis.

The receptor's source is a woman aged 18-30 years in good health and CMV-seropositive. The V gene is TRBV6-5, the J gene TRBJ2-3; TRBD1 is a possible D gene (6 bases). Sample: PBMCs. The DNA for the CDR3 is TGTGCCAGCAACCAACAGGGTAGGCAGTATTTT. Residues: CASNQQGRQYF.